A selection of T cell receptor beta chains follows, all from one sample in a study of cytomegalovirus exposure and HLA in healthy donors. Assay used: immunoSEQ multiplex PCR; TCRdb lists only in-frame clones, some missing. The data hold fewer than 200,000 clones, with 81% observed a single time. Sequencing was done on a sample of PBMCs. The receptors derive from a woman in her late teens or twenties in good health and CMV-seropositive. Both conserved end residues are part of each CDR3. A D gene is named only where the DNA matches it firmly. Size is omitted from some rows. Given values are once, few, many or a class for expanded clones.

j_call,v_call,d_call,clone_size,cdr3_nt,cdr3_aa
TRBJ1-1,TRBV9,TRBD1,-,TGTGCCAGCAGCGTAGGTGGGACAGGAAATACTGAAGCTTTCTTT,CASSVGGTGNTEAFF
TRBJ1-1,TRBV7-2,TRBD1,-,TGTGCCAGCAGCCCGAAGGGGGCCCCTGGGGAAGCTTTCTTT,CASSPKGAPGEAFF
TRBJ2-7,TRBV5-1,-,-,TGCGCCAGCAGCTTGGGCAACGAGCAGTACTTC,CASSLGNEQYF
TRBJ1-1,TRBV11-2,-,-,TGTGCCAGCATCCTGACAAATACGAACACTGAAGCTTTCTTT,CASILTNTNTEAFF
TRBJ2-3,TRBV6-5,TRBD1,once,TGTGCCAGCAGCCTCGGACAGGGGAACACAGATACGCAGTATTTT,CASSLGQGNTDTQYF
TRBJ1-4,TRBV30,-,few,TGTGCCTGGGGCGAGGGAGCCTTAGGAGAAAAACTGTTTTTT,CAWGEGALGEKLFF
TRBJ2-1,TRBV6-4,-,-,TGTGCCAGCAGTGACTTGTTCACTAGTTCCTACAATGAGCAGTTCTTC,CASSDLFTSSYNEQFF
TRBJ1-1,TRBV25-1,-,-,TGTGCCAGCAGTGAAGATGGCAGGGCAAACATGAACACTGAAGCTTTCTTT,CASSEDGRANMNTEAFF
TRBJ1-5,TRBV28,TRBD1,-,TGTGCCAGCAGTTTCGGACAGGAGAATCAGCCCCAGCATTTT,CASSFGQENQPQHF
TRBJ1-2,TRBV7-9,-,once,TGTGCCAGCAGCTTAGGGCGGTCATATGGCTACACCTTC,CASSLGRSYGYTF
TRBJ1-4,TRBV2,-,-,TGTGCCAGCAGGTCGGACAGTCTAAACGAAAAACTGTTTTTT,CASRSDSLNEKLFF
TRBJ1-4,TRBV11-2,-,-,TGTGCCAGCAGCTTAGCAGGAAGGACTAATGAAAAACTGTTTTTT,CASSLAGRTNEKLFF
TRBJ2-7,TRBV2,-,-,TGTGCCAGCAGTGAATCTTCTAGCCTCTCTCACGAGCAGTACTTC,CASSESSSLSHEQYF
TRBJ1-2,TRBV7-9,-,-,TGTGCCAGCAGCTGGGGGACTCCCCTTTATGGCTACACCTTC,CASSWGTPLYGYTF
TRBJ2-6,TRBV30,-,-,TGTGCCGGGTCAGCGAGCTCTGGGGCCAACGTCCTGACTTTC,CAGSASSGANVLTF
TRBJ2-2,TRBV27,TRBD1,-,TGTGCCAGCAGTCCACAAGTCCCCGGGACAGGGACACACACCGGGGAGCTGTTTTTT,CASSPQVPGTGTHTGELFF
TRBJ2-2,TRBV10-1,-,-,TGCGCCAGCAGTCTCGGTTATCGGGGGACCGGGGAGCTGTTTTTT,CASSLGYRGTGELFF
TRBJ2-4,TRBV5-1,-,-,TGCGCCAGCAGCTTGGGGCAGGGAAACATTCAGTACTTC,CASSLGQGNIQYF
TRBJ1-3,TRBV29-1,TRBD1,-,TGCAGCGTTGAGGGGGACAGGCTACTCTCTGGAAACACCATATATTTT,CSVEGDRLLSGNTIYF
TRBJ1-5,TRBV6-5,-,few,TGTGCCAGTAAAGGGACTGACTATCAGCCCCAGCATTTT,CASKGTDYQPQHF
TRBJ2-1,TRBV7-6,TRBD1,-,TGTGCCAGCAGCTCGACGCAGGGGGCGTACAATGAGCAGTTCTTC,CASSSTQGAYNEQFF
TRBJ2-7,TRBV28,TRBD2,once,TGTGCCAGCAGTTCCTTCGTGAGACTAGCGGGGGGGCTTGAGCAGTACTTC,CASSSFVRLAGGLEQYF
TRBJ1-1,TRBV29-1,-,-,TGCAGCGCCCGGGGGGGACCGAACACTGAAGCTTTCTTT,CSARGGPNTEAFF
TRBJ2-5,TRBV19,-,-,TGTGCCAGTAGCGTAAACAGGGGGAGGGAAGAGACCCAGTACTTC,CASSVNRGREETQYF
TRBJ1-4,TRBV5-6,-,-,TGTGCCAGCAGCTTGCCCACAGGGAGAGAAAAACTGTTTTTT,CASSLPTGREKLFF
TRBJ2-7,TRBV9,TRBD1,-,TGTGCCAGCAGCTCTAGCAGGGACAGGGCATACGAGCAGTACTTC,CASSSSRDRAYEQYF
TRBJ2-3,TRBV7-2,TRBD2,-,TGTGCCAGCAGCTTAATGTCTAGCGGGGGGACAACGCAGTATTTT,CASSLMSSGGTTQYF
TRBJ1-6,TRBV7-9,-,-,TGTGCCAGCAGCCCCTATACAGGGCTCGACTCACCCCTCCACTTT,CASSPYTGLDSPLHF
TRBJ1-1,TRBV29-1,TRBD1,-,TGCAGCGCTGGGGACAGGGGTGATACTGAAGCTTTCTTT,CSAGDRGDTEAFF
TRBJ1-2,TRBV5-4,-,-,TGTGCCAGCAGCCCGGAGGGCGGAGACTATGGCTACACCTTC,CASSPEGGDYGYTF
TRBJ1-6,TRBV9,TRBD1,-,TGTGCCAGCAGCCCCCAGCCCGGGACAGATAATTCACCCCTCCACTTT,CASSPQPGTDNSPLHF
TRBJ2-7,TRBV2,TRBD2,few,TGTGCCAGCAAGATAGGACTAGCTGGGGTCCTTGGCGAGCAGTACTTC,CASKIGLAGVLGEQYF
TRBJ1-2,TRBV29-1,-,-,TGCAGCGTTGTCGAGGGTAACTATGGCTACACCTTC,CSVVEGNYGYTF
TRBJ2-7,TRBV19,-,-,TGTGCCAGTAGTCCCCGTTTTGAGTCGAGCTCCTACGAGCAGTACTTC,CASSPRFESSSYEQYF
TRBJ1-1,TRBV7-9,-,few,TGTGCCTTACGGGGGGGTGATAACACTGAAGCTTTCTTT,CALRGGDNTEAFF
TRBJ2-3,TRBV6-5,-,-,TGTGCCAGCAGTTACGATGGGGGAGGTACGCAGTATTTT,CASSYDGGGTQYF
TRBJ2-7,TRBV11-3,-,few,TGTGCCAGCAGCTTAGCATGTGACGAGCAGTACTTC,CASSLACDEQYF
TRBJ2-1,TRBV11-3,TRBD2,-,TGTGCCAGCAGCTTAGTCGGACTAGCGGGACACAATGAGCAGTTCTTC,CASSLVGLAGHNEQFF
TRBJ2-7,TRBV5-1,-,-,TGCGCCAGCAGCTTGGATGTGGGGCTAGACGAGCAGTACTTC,CASSLDVGLDEQYF
TRBJ1-2,TRBV10-3,-,-,TGTGCCATCAGTGAGTCGCAGCAGGGTCTTGGCTACACCTTC,CAISESQQGLGYTF
TRBJ1-2,TRBV10-3,TRBD1,once,TGTGCCATCAGACCGGGACAGGGAAATTTCGACTATGGCTACACCTTC,CAIRPGQGNFDYGYTF
TRBJ2-7,TRBV20-1,-,-,TGCAGTGCAGCCGAGACTAGTTTTGAGTACTTC,CSAAETSFEYF
TRBJ2-4,TRBV5-1,-,-,TGCGCCAGCAGCTTGAGGCCAGGGGAAGGGGAAAACATTCAGTACTTC,CASSLRPGEGENIQYF
TRBJ2-5,TRBV5-6,-,-,TGTGCCAGCAGCTTGGTTTGGGGGGGCGGGGAGACCCAGTACTTC,CASSLVWGGGETQYF
TRBJ1-6,TRBV7-2,-,once,TGTGCCAGCAGTTTTGGACAGAACTATAATTCACCCCTCCACTTT,CASSFGQNYNSPLHF
TRBJ2-5,TRBV6-1,TRBD1,-,TGTGCCAGCAGTCCGACAGGGAGCGTGAAGACCCAGTACTTC,CASSPTGSVKTQYF
TRBJ1-1,TRBV7-9,-,-,TGTGCCAGCAGCTTAGCGTATGGAACAGTTGAAGCTTTCTTT,CASSLAYGTVEAFF
TRBJ1-1,TRBV4-1,-,-,TGCGCCAGCAGCCAAGTCGGCAGGCGTAACACTGAAGCTTTCTTT,CASSQVGRRNTEAFF
TRBJ1-3,TRBV2,-,once,TGTGCCAGCAGCCCCGCTGGAAACACCATATATTTT,CASSPAGNTIYF
TRBJ1-1,TRBV19,-,-,TGTGCCAGTAGTAAAGACAGGTTGAACACTGAAGCTTTCTTT,CASSKDRLNTEAFF
TRBJ2-1,TRBV5-5,TRBD1,-,TGTGCCAGCAGCCCGGTAGGGGGCCGCGATGAGCAGTTCTTC,CASSPVGGRDEQFF
TRBJ2-1,TRBV7-2,TRBD2,few,TGTGCCAGCAGCTTAGGTAGCGGGGGGTACAATGAGCAGTTCTTC,CASSLGSGGYNEQFF
TRBJ2-7,TRBV5-8,-,few,TGTGCCAGCAGCTTGGTGTTCAACTACGAGCAGTACTTC,CASSLVFNYEQYF
TRBJ2-2,TRBV5-1,TRBD2,once,TGCGCCAGCAGCTTGTCTAGCGGGGCCACCGGGGAGCTGTTTTTT,CASSLSSGATGELFF
TRBJ1-1,TRBV5-4,TRBD1,once,TGTGCCAGCAGGGACAACAGGGGAAGATTGACTGAAGCTTTCTTT,CASRDNRGRLTEAFF
TRBJ1-6,TRBV5-1,TRBD1,-,TGCGCCAGCAGCTTAGGGACAGCTAATTCACCCCTCCACTTT,CASSLGTANSPLHF